A selection of T cell receptor beta chains follows, all from one sample in a study of CXCR3-negative and CXCR3-positive naive CD8 T cells. One entry per CDR3 protein, without DNA, is what TCRdb gives after re-calling the 5' RACE reads. The sample data list around 130,000 distinct CDR3 sequences. The sequenced sample consisted of naive CXCR3+ CD8+ T cells from blood. All receptors come from a human donor in good health. Some clones in this sample may be carry-over from other donors' samples. Both conserved end residues are part of each CDR3. The order of the fields is CDR3 length, J gene, V gene, CDR3 protein.

14 | TRBJ2-1 | TRBV5-6 | CASSSTGVYNEQFF
11 | TRBJ2-1 | TRBV29-1 | CSVGRYNEQFF
16 | TRBJ1-5 | TRBV5-1 | CASNPGRRNSNQPQHF
15 | TRBJ1-5 | TRBV15 | CATAVRGDSNQPQHF
13 | TRBJ1-1 | TRBV29-1 | CSARLGVSTEAFF
16 | TRBJ2-2 | TRBV7-9 | CASSLQAGVLTGELFF
16 | TRBJ2-7 | TRBV14 | CASSQVWSTGAYEQYF
16 | TRBJ1-6 | TRBV13 | CASSLTGTGYNSPLHF
17 | TRBJ2-1 | TRBV11-2 | CASSFVAGGPPPNEQFF
16 | TRBJ2-1 | TRBV28 | CASSSVIGTGNNEQFF
12 | TRBJ2-5 | TRBV20-1 | CSARDEMETQYF
16 | TRBJ2-1 | TRBV27 | CASSSLLAGGYNEQFF
13 | TRBJ1-3 | TRBV12-3/TRBV12-4 | CASSFWSGNTIYF
18 | TRBJ2-5 | TRBV7-2 | CASSLTRSSGGALETQYF